What follows is one TCR beta chain and its context. Its specificity is not known. The source of the sample is a study of CD8+CD57+ T cells in acquired aplastic anemia. Germline CDR1 reads WNHNN; CDR2 reads SYGVQD (reference sequence). The CDR3 is made up of 14 amino acids. Trimming cost V 2 bases and J 0 bases, with 7 bases left between them. Study results and limitations: Almost 30 sequences, all CD8+ CDR3, were shared between patients and controls.

Genomic DNA provided the template from which TCR beta VDJ and CDR3 profiles were obtained. From the reads, TCRdb called clonotypes with MiXCR, one entry per CDR3 protein. The sample carries 250,000 to 300,000 distinct CDR3 sequences, 50% to 70% recorded once. This chain connects TRBV10-1 to TRBJ1-1; D not resolved. The sample taken for sequencing was sorted CD4+, CD8+, or CD8+CD57+ T cells (not recorded which) from PBMCs. This clonotype was obtained from a human donor with severe aplastic anemia or a healthy control (not recorded which). The CDR3 DNA reads as TGCGCCAGCAGTGAGAGGCGGATGAACACTGAAGCTTTCTTT. Protein: CASSERRMNTEAFF.